The T cell receptor beta chain described here comes from a study of control samples from healthy donors and cancer patients. Worth noting for this clone: Other nucleotide sequences in the sample specify the same CDR3.

Measured with immunoSEQ multiplex PCR; TCRdb has only the in-frame clones, and not every one. The sample holds 60,000 to 75,000 clones, approximately 89% seen once. CDR3 length: 16 residues. The V segment lost 1 base and the J segment 6 bases; nucleotides outside the gene matches: 8. Germline-derived CDR1 and CDR2 are LGHDT and YNNKEL (reference sequence). The clonotype was recovered from a woman aged 45-65 years with head and neck cancer. The sequenced sample was PBMCs. The chain recombines TRBV3-1 (or the pseudogene TRBV3-2) with TRBJ2-3, with 9 bases lining up with TRBD2. This chain's CDR3 is CASSQVGGGGSDTQYF. As DNA, the CDR3 is TGTGCCAGCAGCCAAGTTGGCGGGGGGGGGTCGGATACGCAGTATTTT.